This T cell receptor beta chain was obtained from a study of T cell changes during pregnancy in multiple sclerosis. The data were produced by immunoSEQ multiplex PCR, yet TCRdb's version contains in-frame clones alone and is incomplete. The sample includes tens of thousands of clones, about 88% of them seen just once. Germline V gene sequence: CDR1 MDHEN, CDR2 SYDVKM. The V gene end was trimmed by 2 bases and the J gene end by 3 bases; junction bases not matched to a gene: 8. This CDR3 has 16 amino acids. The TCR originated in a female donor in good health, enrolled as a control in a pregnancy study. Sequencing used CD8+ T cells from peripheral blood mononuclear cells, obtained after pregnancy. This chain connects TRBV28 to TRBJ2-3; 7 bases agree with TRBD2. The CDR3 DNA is TGTGCCAGCAGTTTACTAGCCGGGGGGAAAACAGATACGCAGTATTTT. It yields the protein CASSLLAGGKTDTQYF. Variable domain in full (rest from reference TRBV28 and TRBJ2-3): DVKVTQSSRYLVKRTGEKVFLECVQDMDHENMFWYRQDPGLGLRLIYFSYDVKMKEKGDIPEGYSVSREKKERFSLILESASTNQTSMYLCASSLLAGGKTDTQYFGPGTRLTVL.